These 4 T cell receptor beta chains originate from one sample sequenced in a study of blood T cell repertoires in COVID-19 (TCRdb year 2020). The library was generated by the immunoSEQ multiplex PCR assay. This immuneACCESS table, as held by TCRdb, lists in-frame sequences with V and J called but not all clones. Of the missing ones, under half trace to an unresolved V gene in checked studies; the others have no known cause. The sample table lists 330,000 or so clones, around 87% of them with a count of one. The ten most abundant clones make up approximately 1.9% of the sample. The sample consisted of PBMCs or T cells enriched from blood (not recorded which). The receptors originated from a man aged 35 to 55 in a cohort exposed to, infected with or recovered from COVID-19 (not recorded which).

This clone was seen more than once but under ten times. The V gene is TRBV6-4, the J gene TRBJ1-1; 8 bases align to TRBD1. Trimming at V came to 5 bases and at J to 6 bases, leaving 8 bases not matched to a gene. The CDR3 length is 14 residues. Germline CDR1 reads MRHNA; CDR2 reads SNTAGT. As DNA, the CDR3 is TGTGCCAGCAGTTCCGACAGGGGAAGCGCTGAAGCTTTCTTT. This sequence encodes CASSSDRGSAEAFF.

V usage is TRBV15 and J usage is TRBJ2-1; a weak D match, TRBD2 (6 bases). The germline V gene has CDR1 LNHNV and CDR2 YYDKDF (reference sequence). This CDR3 is 15 amino acids long. Between the trimmed V and J ends, which lost 4 bases and 5 bases, there was a span of 15 bases. The CDR3 sequence: CATSKWGGKDNEQFF. CDR3 coding DNA: TGTGCCACCAGCAAATGGGGCGGGAAGGACAATGAGCAGTTCTTC.

The chain carries TRBV19 and TRBJ1-1; 7 bases are shared with TRBD1. Germline V CDR1 and CDR2: LNHDA, SQIVND (reference sequence). CDR3 size: 13 residues. V lost 7 bases and J lost 5; bases outside the gene matches: 7. The CDR3 DNA reads TGTGCCAGTACTAGGGGGCTAGGTACTGAAGCTTTCTTT. Its translation: CASTRGLGTEAFF.

The V and J genes are TRBV5-6 and TRBJ1-1; 9 bases fit TRBD1. Germline loops: CDR1 SGHDT, CDR2 YYEEEE. The V gene end was trimmed by 5 bases and the J gene end by 7 bases; junction bases not matched to a gene: 9. There are 14 residues in the CDR3. The CDR3 DNA reads TGTGCCAGCAGTCGGCCGGGACAGGGCCATGAAGCTTTCTTT. Translation: CASSRPGQGHEAFF.